The 32 T cell receptor beta chains reported below all come from one sample, sequenced in a study of CD8 T cells in Susac syndrome. Reverse transcription of about 0.45 to 1 ug RNA was performed with random hexamers. TCRdb used MiXCR to reprocess the immunoSEQ multiplex PCR reads, holding one entry per CDR3 protein. The sample has about 200,000 distinct CDR3 sequences; 85% to 95% are singletons. Input material: CD4+ T cells from PBMCs. The receptor source for this set is a human donor in good health.

The chain carries TRBV12-3 or TRBV12-4 and TRBJ2-5; D may be TRBD2 (5 bases). V shed 7 bases and J shed 1 base, with 10 bases lying between them. CDR3 length: 13 amino acids. The CDR3 DNA sequence: TGTGCCAGCACTAGAGGGAGCCAAGAGACCCAGTACTTC. Protein: CASTRGSQETQYF.

This chain connects TRBV25-1 to TRBJ2-7; unclear D gene. The CDR3 has 16 amino acids. The germline V and J ends were trimmed by 1 base and 1 base, with 14 bases remaining between them. CDR1 is MGHDK, CDR2 SYGVNS, per germline. CDR3 bases: TGTGCCAGCAGTGAATCCGGGCCCTCCAATTCCTACGAGCAGTACTTC. It encodes CASSESGPSNSYEQYF.

The V and J genes are TRBV15 and TRBJ2-3, with TRBD2 identical over 11 bases. Germline V gene sequence: CDR1 LNHNV, CDR2 YYDKDF (reference sequence). CDR3 length: 16 residues. The trim removed 0 bases at V and 10 bases at J, leaving 9 bases unmatched. CDR3 coding DNA: TGTGCCACCAGCAGAGATCTCAGCGGGACTAGCGGTTCGCAGTATTTT. Protein: CATSRDLSGTSGSQYF.

The V and J genes are TRBV3-1 and TRBJ2-5, with TRBD2 matching 9 bases. This CDR3 spans 15 amino acids. CDR1 is LGHDT, CDR2 YNNKEL, per germline (reference sequence). J lost 2 bases, V lost 4 bases, and 5 bases had no gene match. CDR3 nucleotide sequence: TGTGCCAGCAGCCTTAGCGGGAGTGGGCAAGAGACCCAGTACTTC. Translation: CASSLSGSGQETQYF.

The chain employs TRBV25-1 and TRBJ1-1; D call uncertain. The germline V and J ends were trimmed by 0 bases and 7 bases, with 9 bases remaining between them. The CDR3 runs 13 residues. Looked up from germline, CDR1 is MGHDK and CDR2 is SYGVNS. CDR3 in amino acids: CASSEYGAYEAFF. The CDR3 DNA is TGTGCCAGCAGTGAATACGGAGCTTATGAAGCTTTCTTT.

This chain uses TRBV4-2 with TRBJ2-1; TRBD2 agrees at 14 bases. This CDR3 comprises 15 residues. J was trimmed by 6 bases and V by 3 bases; bases with no gene match: 1. Germline CDR1 is LGHNA and CDR2 is YNFKEQ. The chain's CDR3 is CASSHGTSGSNEQFF. DNA of the CDR3: TGTGCCAGCAGCCATGGGACTAGCGGGAGCAATGAGCAGTTCTTC.

The rearrangement links TRBV29-1 to TRBJ1-1, with 7 bases identical to TRBD1. CDR3 length equals 14 residues. The V segment lost 5 bases and the J segment 0 bases; nucleotides outside the gene matches: 6. The V gene's germline CDR1 is SQVTM and CDR2 ANQGSEA. The CDR3 coding sequence is TGCAGCGTTAGCAGGGGGTCGGTGAACACTGAAGCTTTCTTT. Translating gives CSVSRGSVNTEAFF. Drawing the rest from reference TRBV29-1 and TRBJ1-1, the complete variable domain is SAVISQKPSRDICQRGTSLTIQCQVDSQVTMMFWYRQQPGQSLTLIATANQGSEATYESGFVIDKFPISRPNLTFSTLTVSNMSPEDSSIYLCSVSRGSVNTEAFFGQGTRLTVV.

The chain carries TRBV12-3 or TRBV12-4 and TRBJ2-6; 7 nucleotides line up with TRBD1. The length of the CDR3 is 15 residues. Trimming removed 6 bases from V and 2 bases from J; junction bases left unmatched: 4. CDR3 in amino acids: CASSRGTAGANVLTF. CDR3 nucleotide sequence: TGTGCCAGCAGCAGAGGGACAGCTGGGGCCAACGTCCTGACTTTC.

The chain employs TRBV6-5 and TRBJ1-1; D gene uncertain. Germline V lookup: CDR1 MNHEY, CDR2 SVGAGI. The CDR3 contains 12 residues. Trimming removed 2 bases from V and 3 bases from J, with 4 bases in between. Here the CDR3 DNA reads TGTGCCAGCAGTTACGGGGACACTGAAGCTTTCTTT. The encoded protein is CASSYGDTEAFF.

The rearrangement uses TRBV29-1 and TRBJ2-7; 9 bases line up with TRBD2. Unmatched junction bases numbered 4, after V lost 7 bases and J lost 3 bases. The CDR3 runs to 12 residues. CDR1 SQVTM and CDR2 ANQGSEA come from the germline V gene. The DNA for the CDR3 is TGCAGCGCCTCGACTAGCGGCTACGAGCAGTACTTC. Encoded protein: CSASTSGYEQYF.

This chain joins TRBV20-1 and TRBJ2-7, with TRBD1 identical over 9 bases. Trimming cost V 1 base and J 5 bases; bases outside gene matches: 12. Looked up from germline, CDR1 is DFQATT and CDR2 is SNEGSKA (reference sequence). This CDR3 region has 16 residues. In DNA, the CDR3 is TGCAGTGCTAGAGGCCTCTCCCGGGACAGGGACCACGAGCAGTACGTC. Translating it yields CSARGLSRDRDHEQYV.

The chain combines TRBV29-1 with TRBJ2-1; D could derive from TRBD1 or TRBD2 (5 bases each). CDR3 length: 14 residues. The germline V and J ends were trimmed by 6 bases and 1 base, with 13 bases remaining between them. Germline V CDR1 and CDR2: SQVTM, ANQGSEA. The CDR3 is CSVRDAPSYNEQFF. CDR3 nucleotides: TGCAGCGTCAGGGACGCGCCATCCTACAATGAGCAGTTCTTC.

The chain uses TRBV12-3 or TRBV12-4 and TRBJ2-5, with TRBD1 matching over 8 bases. The V and J ends lost 7 bases and 2 bases, in that order; junction bases with no gene match: 3. This CDR3 is 13 amino acids long. CDR3 sequence: CASNRGVQETQYF. As DNA, the CDR3 is TGTGCCAGCAACAGGGGGGTACAAGAGACCCAGTACTTC.

The chain carries TRBV3-1 and TRBJ1-5; 9 bases align to TRBD1. The V gene end was trimmed by 3 bases and the J gene end by 4 bases; junction bases not matched to a gene: 7. Germline CDR1 is LGHDT and CDR2 is YNNKEL (reference sequence). The CDR3 sequence is 16 residues long. The CDR3 DNA is TGTGCCAGCAGCCAGAACCTCGGACAGGGGAATCAGCCCCAGCATTTT. Amino acid sequence: CASSQNLGQGNQPQHF.

The gene calls are TRBV4-3 and TRBJ2-4, with TRBD2 as a possible D gene (7 bases). The germline V gene encodes CDR1 LGHNA and CDR2 YSLEER. Trimming removed 1 base at V and 6 bases at J, with 16 bases between. The CDR3 spans 16 residues. CDR3 in DNA: TGCGCCAGCAGCCAAGTCCCGGCGGGGGCGGGAAACATTCAGTACTTC. It is translated as CASSQVPAGAGNIQYF.

V gene TRBV5-1 combines with J gene TRBJ2-2; D unclear. The V gene's germline CDR1 is SGHRS and CDR2 YFSETQ. Trimming pared 2 bases from V and 8 bases from J, leaving 13 bases between. This CDR3 region has 14 residues. CDR3 amino acids: CASSLFLRTGELFF. In DNA form, the CDR3 reads TGCGCCAGCAGCTTATTTCTCCGAACTGGGGAGCTGTTTTTT. The whole variable domain, filled in from reference TRBV5-1 and TRBJ2-2, reads KAGVTQTPRYLIKTRGQQVTLSCSPISGHRSVSWYQQTPGQGLQFLFEYFSETQRNKGNFPGRFSGRQFSNSRSEMNVSTLELGDSALYLCASSLFLRTGELFFGEGSRLTVL.

This chain uses TRBV5-1 with TRBJ1-1; no definite D call. The CDR3 length is 13 residues. CDR1 and CDR2 from the germline V gene are SGHRS and YFSETQ. V was clipped by 4 bases and J by 1 base, with 8 bases between them. The DNA of the CDR3 is TGCGCCAGCAGCATTGGACCGAACACTGAAGCTTTCTTT. It yields the protein CASSIGPNTEAFF.

The chain employs TRBV4-1 and TRBJ1-2; D possibly corresponds to TRBD1 (6 bases). V lost 1 base and J lost 8, with 11 bases in between. The CDR3 length is 13 residues. Looked up from germline, CDR1 is MGHRA and CDR2 is YSYEKL. CDR3 residues: CASSQAGAVGYTF. The CDR3 DNA sequence: TGCGCCAGCAGCCAAGCAGGGGCTGTAGGCTACACCTTC.

This clonotype was seen just once. The J gene is TRBJ1-1, the V gene TRBV29-1, with D unclear. Trimming removed 6 bases from V and 5 bases from J, with 13 bases in between. Per germline, CDR1 SQVTM and CDR2 ANQGSEA. CDR3 length: 12 residues. CDR3 sequence: CSVTSTDTEAFF. Written as DNA, the CDR3 is TGCAGCGTGACATCTACCGATACTGAAGCTTTCTTT.

This chain connects TRBV18 to TRBJ2-1, with D tentatively TRBD2 (6 bases). Between the trimmed V and J ends, which lost 3 bases and 2 bases, there was a span of 11 bases. Germline loops: CDR1 KGHSH, CDR2 LQKENI. CDR3 size: 15 residues. CDR3 sequence reads: CASSPTSFPYNEQFF. In DNA, the CDR3 is TGTGCCAGCTCACCCACTAGCTTCCCCTACAATGAGCAGTTCTTC.

The gene calls are TRBV4-2 and TRBJ2-1, with D possibly called TRBD1 or TRBD2 (5 bases each). The CDR3 consists of 14 residues. The V end was cut by 0 bases, the J end by 9 bases, with 12 bases between. Germline V gene data show CDR1 as LGHNA and CDR2 as YNFKEQ. The CDR3 bases are TGTGCCAGCAGCCAAGATCCGGGACCCGGTGAGCAGTTCTTC. Its protein product is CASSQDPGPGEQFF.

The chain combines TRBV18 with TRBJ1-2, with 11 bases that match TRBD1. The CDR3 totals 13 residues. Germline trimming cut 3 bases from V and 7 bases from J; bases unmatched to any gene: 1. Germline assignment: CDR1 KGHSH and CDR2 LQKENI. The CDR3 is CASSPGTGGGYTF. For the CDR3, the DNA is TGTGCCAGCTCACCCGGGACAGGGGGTGGCTACACCTTC.

This clonotype has a single count. The chain is built from TRBV5-1 and TRBJ1-1; tentatively, D is TRBD1 (5 bases). In germline, CDR1 is SGHRS, CDR2 YFSETQ. The CDR3 length is 14 residues. V lost 4 bases, J lost 2 bases, and 12 bases lay in between. The CDR3 DNA reads as TGCGCCAGCAGCCTACTAGGGGATAACACTGAAGCTTTCTTT. It codes for CASSLLGDNTEAFF. Looking up the rest from reference TRBV5-1 and TRBJ1-1 gives the full variable domain: KAGVTQTPRYLIKTRGQQVTLSCSPISGHRSVSWYQQTPGQGLQFLFEYFSETQRNKGNFPGRFSGRQFSNSRSEMNVSTLELGDSALYLCASSLLGDNTEAFFGQGTRLTVV.

The rearrangement joins TRBV3-1 to TRBJ2-1; D tentatively fits TRBD1 or TRBD2 (6 bases each). Germline V gene data show CDR1 as LGHDT and CDR2 as YNNKEL (reference sequence). V lost 1 base and J lost 2, with 12 bases in between. This CDR3 is built from 16 residues. This CDR3 reads CASSQVAGGPYNEQFF. The CDR3 DNA reads as TGTGCCAGCAGCCAAGTTGCCGGGGGCCCCTACAATGAGCAGTTCTTC.

The V call is TRBV21-1, the J call TRBJ2-4; the tabulated D call, TRBD1, remains unverified against the DNA. TRBV21-1 is a known pseudogene. CDR3 length: 20 residues. CDR3 residues: CARIQAGTGVPQGAKNIQYF. Written as DNA, the CDR3 is TGTGCCAGGATCCAAGCCGGGACAGGGGTACCCCAGGGGGCCAAAAACATTCAGTACTTC.

The J gene is TRBJ2-3, the V gene TRBV2, with TRBD2 identical over 11 bases. The CDR3 runs 18 residues. The germline gives CDR1 SNHLY, CDR2 FYNNEI. The J segment lost 0 bases and the V segment lost 0 bases, leaving 5 bases of the junction unmatched. Here the CDR3 DNA reads TGTGCCAGCAGTGAAGCGCTAGGGACTAGCGGTAGCACAGATACGCAGTATTTT. Its protein product is CASSEALGTSGSTDTQYF.

V gene TRBV3-1 combines with J gene TRBJ2-7; weak D call: TRBD2 (5 bases). Trimming removed 4 bases at V and 5 bases at J, with 12 bases between. This CDR3 is built from 13 residues. Germline CDR1 reads LGHDT; CDR2 reads YNNKEL (reference sequence). The CDR3 sequence: CASSLSGLDEQYF. The CDR3 DNA follows: TGTGCCAGCAGCCTATCGGGGTTGGACGAGCAGTACTTC.

The chain carries TRBV7-9 and TRBJ1-4; D remains unclear. This CDR3 is 13 amino acids long. Germline CDR1 is SEHNR and CDR2 is FQNEAQ (reference sequence). V dropped 3 bases and J dropped 4 bases, with 6 bases sitting between them. The CDR3 DNA is TGTGCCAGCAGCTTGGACCTTAATGAAAAACTGTTTTTT. Translation gives CASSLDLNEKLFF.

The V and J genes are TRBV7-2 and TRBJ2-5; no clear D. Between the trimmed V and J ends, which lost 0 bases and 2 bases, there was a span of 7 bases. Germline CDR1 SGHTA, CDR2 FQGNSA. The CDR3 runs to 14 residues. The CDR3 bases are TGTGCCAGCAGCTTAGCCGTGGGACAAGAGACCCAGTACTTC. Protein: CASSLAVGQETQYF.

This clonotype was counted a single time. The chain couples TRBV5-1 to TRBJ1-1, with D hard to call. The CDR3 is 13 amino acids. Germline CDR1 reads SGHRS; CDR2 reads YFSETQ. Deletions cut 0 bases from V and 4 bases from J, with 7 bases between. In nucleotides, the CDR3 is TGCGCCAGCAGCTTGGTAGAGGGCACTGAAGCTTTCTTT. It yields the protein CASSLVEGTEAFF.

The chain couples TRBV20-1 to TRBJ2-6; D remains ambiguous. V was shortened by 2 bases and J by 1 base, with 6 bases between the two germline ends. Germline values: CDR1 DFQATT, CDR2 SNEGSKA (reference sequence). This CDR3 has 14 amino acids. This CDR3 reads CSARSQSGANVLTF. As DNA, the CDR3 is TGCAGTGCTAGATCACAGTCTGGGGCCAACGTCCTGACTTTC.

This clonotype turned up a few times. The genes are TRBV3-1 and TRBJ2-3; 12 bases align to TRBD2. This CDR3 has 14 amino acids. V shed 6 bases and J 6 bases; nucleotides not matched to a gene: 4. Germline-derived CDR1 and CDR2 are LGHDT and YNNKEL (reference sequence). The CDR3 nucleotides read TGTGCCAGCAGGCTGACTAGCGGGAGCGATACGCAGTATTTT. Encoded protein: CASRLTSGSDTQYF.